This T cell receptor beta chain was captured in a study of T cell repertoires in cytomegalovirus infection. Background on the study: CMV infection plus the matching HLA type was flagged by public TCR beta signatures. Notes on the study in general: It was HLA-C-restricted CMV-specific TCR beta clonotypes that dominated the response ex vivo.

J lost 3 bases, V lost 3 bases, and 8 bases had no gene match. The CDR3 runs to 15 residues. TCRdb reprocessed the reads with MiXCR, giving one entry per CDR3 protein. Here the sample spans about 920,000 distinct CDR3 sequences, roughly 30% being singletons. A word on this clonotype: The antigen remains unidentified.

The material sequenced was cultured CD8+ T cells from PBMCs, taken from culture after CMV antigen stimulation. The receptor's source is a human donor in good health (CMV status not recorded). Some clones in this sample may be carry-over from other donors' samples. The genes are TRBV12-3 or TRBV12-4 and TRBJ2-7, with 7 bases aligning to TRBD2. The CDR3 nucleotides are TGTGCCAGCAGTTTCAAGACTAGCCCTCTCTACGAGCAGTACTTC. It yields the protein CASSFKTSPLYEQYF.